This T cell receptor (beta chain) came from a study of blood T cells in healthy people across ages. Study summary: Template switching caught about one barcoded beta molecule for each two T cells.

Each donor was a healthy Caucasian individual from Russia, aged roughly 6 to 90. The germline V gene has CDR1 MNHNY and CDR2 SVGAGI (reference sequence). This CDR3 is built from 11 residues. Between the trimmed V and J ends, which lost 0 bases and 10 bases, there was a span of 4 bases. Overall study findings and caveats: Measured against age, TCR beta diversity per million T cells decreased in a roughly linear manner.

The use of a sample-barcoded 5' primer and a J-beta primer mix characterized a second PCR of about 7 to 12 cycles. A template-switch adaptor that had 12 random nucleotides put a tag on each cDNA molecule. MiXCR was run by TCRdb on the 5' RACE reads, yielding one entry per CDR3 protein. The repertoire includes 1,500,000 or so distinct CDR3 sequences, around 40% of them detected once, and 4% sits in the top ten. There are many counts of this clonotype. What it binds is not known. The TCR sequence derives from a woman aged 18-29 years in good health. The V and J genes are TRBV6-6 and TRBJ2-1; D call uncertain. The sequenced sample was blood. This chain's CDR3 is CASSYSGEQFF. The CDR3 DNA reads TGTGCCAGCAGTTACTCTGGGGAGCAGTTCTTC.